This T cell receptor (beta chain) was recovered during a study of CD8 T cells in ankylosing spondylitis. This clonotype has just a few counts. Antigen: not known. Study-wide results and limits: Disease-linked clones were found to be CD8+ and relatively rare in peripheral blood.

Making use of molecular barcodes, quantitative 5'-RACE generated TCR beta libraries. TCRdb reprocessed the 5' RACE reads with MiXCR, giving one entry per CDR3 protein. The sample holds 250,000 to 400,000 distinct CDR3 sequences, 11% seen once. V was cut by 3 bases and J by 0 bases, with 3 bases left in between. This CDR3 region has 12 residues. CDR1 and CDR2 from the germline V gene are SNHLY and FYNNEI. The gene calls are TRBV2 and TRBJ2-7; D is uncertain. Sequenced material: blood, either unsorted or a sorted T cell fraction (not recorded which). This TCR was sampled from a female donor with ankylosing spondylitis or in good health (not recorded which). The CDR3 reads CASSDHSYEQYF. The CDR3 DNA reads TGTGCCAGCAGTGACCACTCCTACGAGCAGTACTTC.